This T cell receptor beta chain was sequenced for a study of blood T cell repertoires in COVID-19. As for the study in general: Acute-phase and convalescent COVID-19 samples originated in the United States, Italy and Spain. Sample material is recorded as cDNA or gDNA derived from T cells, B-cell-depleted T cells, or PBMCs.

In the study's own analysis: Nucleated cell number was recorded as an estimate derived from reference gene primer amplification. The repertoire was sequenced with immunoSEQ multiplex PCR; TCRdb's copy has only in-frame clones and lacks some. V and J calls and clone size are those listed in that table; D and trimming were worked out from the DNA. The sample records fewer than 140,000 clones, 76% being singletons. Enrolment of Seattle patients took place during active infection, and they were followed longitudinally. The CDR3 has 14 residues. Germline values: CDR1 SGHRS, CDR2 YFSETQ. V trimming: 4 bases; J trimming: 11 bases; junction bases outside the gene matches: 12.

This sequence originates from an elderly man with COVID-19, enrolled during active disease. Material for sequencing was peripheral blood. This chain connects TRBV5-1 to TRBJ1-1; 9 bases fit TRBD1. DNA for the CDR3: TGCGCCAGCAGCCTGGGACAGGGCAACTTCGGTGCTTTCTTT. Its translation: CASSLGQGNFGAFF.